A selection of T cell receptor beta chains follows, all from one sample in a study of blood T cells in healthy people across ages. TCRdb fed the 5' RACE reads into MiXCR, producing one record per CDR3 protein. Of 1.8 million or so distinct CDR3 sequences listed, approximately 39% are singletons. The sequencing input was blood. These receptors all come from a human donor in good health. CDR3s include the opening cysteine and the closing phenylalanine or tryptophan. D genes are given only for firm matches. Only some rows state a clone size, as once, few, many or a class for expanded clones.

V	J	size	length	D	DNA	CDR3
TRBV24-1	TRBJ2-3	.	16	TRBD1	TGTGCCACCAGTGATTCCGGGACAGGGGTCACAGATACGCAGTATTTT	CATSDSGTGVTDTQYF
TRBV11-1	TRBJ2-1	few	13	.	TGTGCCAGCAGCCTCTCCACCTTCAATGAGCAGTTCTTC	CASSLSTFNEQFF
TRBV6-2/TRBV6-3	TRBJ2-3	few	14	.	TGTGCCAGCAGTTACCCCGACGCCACAGATACGCAGTATTTT	CASSYPDATDTQYF
TRBV3-1	TRBJ1-4	few	15	TRBD1	TGTGCCGGCAGCCAAGACAGGGCAACTAATGAAAAACTGTTTTTT	CAGSQDRATNEKLFF
TRBV4-3	TRBJ2-7	.	16	TRBD2	TGCGCCAGCAGCCAAGTTTATCCTAGCGGGAGCTACGAGCAGTACTTC	CASSQVYPSGSYEQYF
TRBV4-3	TRBJ1-1	many	14	TRBD1	TGCGCCAGCAGCCAAGTCACAGGGGGCTCTGAAGCTTTCTTT	CASSQVTGGSEAFF
TRBV5-1	TRBJ2-5	few	16	.	TGCGCCAGCAGCCTCCAGCCGAGTGGAGGGGAAGAGACCCAGTACTTC	CASSLQPSGGEETQYF
TRBV7-9	TRBJ2-5	few	15	.	TGTGCCAGCAGCTTGTACCCGGGACCCCAAGAGACCCAGTACTTC	CASSLYPGPQETQYF
TRBV18	TRBJ2-5	few	16	TRBD2	TGTGCCAGCTCACCACCGCCTCACGCGGGAGACGAGACCCAGTACTTC	CASSPPPHAGDETQYF
TRBV7-9	TRBJ2-7	few	19	.	TGTGCCAGCAGCTTAAGGGTCGTATGGGGACACCTGAACTCCTACGAGCAGTACTTC	CASSLRVVWGHLNSYEQYF
TRBV29-1	TRBJ2-3	.	12	.	TGCAGCGTTGGGGCGAACCCAGATACGCAGTATTTT	CSVGANPDTQYF
TRBV24-1	TRBJ2-1	.	14	.	TGTGCCACCAGTGATTTGGAAGTTAGCACTGAGCAGTTCTTC	CATSDLEVSTEQFF
TRBV29-1	TRBJ2-4	many	13	.	TGCAGCGTTTTCGGAGGGTCCAAAAACATTCAGTACTTC	CSVFGGSKNIQYF
TRBV29-1	TRBJ1-2	many	12	.	TGCAGCGTCGATCAAGGAGGGCATGGCTACACCTTC	CSVDQGGHGYTF
TRBV5-5	TRBJ2-7	.	15	TRBD2	TGTGCCAGCAGCTTCGGGACTAGCACAACCTACGAGCAGTACTTC	CASSFGTSTTYEQYF
TRBV10-3	TRBJ2-5	.	13	.	TGTGCCATCACCGTGGACGGGGAAGAGACCCAGTACTTC	CAITVDGEETQYF
TRBV25-1	TRBJ2-7	few	11	.	TGTGCCAGCACGCGGGGTCGCGAGCAGTACTTC	CASTRGREQYF
TRBV5-1	TRBJ2-3	.	14	.	TGCGCCAGCAGCGAGACAGGTAGCACAGATACGCAGTATTTT	CASSETGSTDTQYF
TRBV10-3	TRBJ2-1	.	14	TRBD2	TGTGCCATCTCCCGGGGGGGCCTGTTGGATGAGCAGTTCTTC	CAISRGGLLDEQFF
TRBV30	TRBJ2-1	many	11	.	TGTGCCTGGAGTGTACGGGGGGAGCAGTTCTTC	CAWSVRGEQFF
TRBV20-1	TRBJ2-5	.	14	TRBD2	TGCAGTGCTCGGCCTCTAGCGGGGGAAGAGACCCAGTACTTC	CSARPLAGEETQYF
TRBV7-3	TRBJ2-3	.	13	.	TGTGCCAGCAGCCCCGAGTTGGCAGATACGCTGTATTTT	CASSPELADTLYF
TRBV7-9	TRBJ2-5	few	16	.	TGTGCCAGCAGCCCGGGGGTGCAGGCAATCCAAGAGACCCAGTACTTC	CASSPGVQAIQETQYF
TRBV29-1	TRBJ1-4	few	13	TRBD1	TGCAGCGTTCTTGGGACAGGGGATGAAAAACTGTTTTTT	CSVLGTGDEKLFF
TRBV7-2	TRBJ2-1	.	15	TRBD1	TGTGCCAGCAGCTTAAGTATGGGACAGCAAAATGAGCAGTTCTTC	CASSLSMGQQNEQFF
TRBV10-3	TRBJ2-3	.	16	.	TGTGCCATCAGGAAAACTAGCTCAGGTCGCGGGGATACGCAGTATTTT	CAIRKTSSGRGDTQYF
TRBV7-9	TRBJ1-1	.	15	.	TGTGCCAGCAGCCTCCGGGGGTCCCGAGGGACTGAAGCTTTCTTT	CASSLRGSRGTEAFF
TRBV5-1	TRBJ2-1	.	18	.	TGCGCCAGCAGCTTGGTGTTGGGGCGGATCTACTCCTACAATGAGCAGTTCTTC	CASSLVLGRIYSYNEQFF
TRBV5-1	TRBJ2-5	.	16	TRBD2	TGCGCCAGCAGCTCCGGGACTAGCGGGGGGGAGCAGACCCAGTACTTC	CASSSGTSGGEQTQYF
TRBV5-6	TRBJ2-3	.	15	.	TGTGCCAGCACCACCGACATATTTAGCACAGATACGCAGTATTTT	CASTTDIFSTDTQYF
TRBV20-1	TRBJ2-7	.	13	TRBD1	TGCAGTGCTACCGGGACAGGGGTTTACGAGCAGTACTTC	CSATGTGVYEQYF
TRBV27	TRBJ2-1	few	14	TRBD2	TGTGCCAGCAGTGGGCTAGCGGGTTACAATGAGCAGTTCTTC	CASSGLAGYNEQFF
TRBV20-1	TRBJ2-1	few	15	TRBD2	TGCAGTGCACCCCTAGCGGGGGCAGTCTACAATGAGCAGTTCTTC	CSAPLAGAVYNEQFF
TRBV29-1	TRBJ2-1	few	10	.	TGCAGACGTGAGAGGAATGAGCAGTTCTTC	CRRERNEQFF
TRBV29-1	TRBJ1-2	.	13	.	TGCAGCGTTGAACGAGACGTAGACTATGGCTACACCTTC	CSVERDVDYGYTF
TRBV11-1	TRBJ2-3	.	23	TRBD2	TGTGCCAGCAGCGACAGGACTAGCGGGGGGACCCCGTTATTCGTCGGAGGCACAGATACGCAGTATTTT	CASSDRTSGGTPLFVGGTDTQYF
TRBV7-8	TRBJ2-1	.	18	TRBD2	TGTGCCAGCAGCTTATCTAGCGGGGGGCTTAGCTCCTACAATGAGCAGTTCTTC	CASSLSSGGLSSYNEQFF
TRBV12-3/TRBV12-4	TRBJ2-3	.	17	TRBD1	TGTGCCAGCTCCTCCTTAGGGTGGGACAGGGGGCCTGATACGCAGTATTTT	CASSSLGWDRGPDTQYF
TRBV5-5	TRBJ2-3	.	16	.	TGTGCCAGCAGTTATATACCGGCCTCTAGCACAGATACGCAGTATTTT	CASSYIPASSTDTQYF